The following is a T cell receptor beta chain sequence with its context. Its antigen is unidentified. UMI-labeled 5' RACE TRB cDNA libraries were prepared from the cells. TCRdb re-called the 5' RACE reads and shows each CDR3 protein once, DNA omitted. Across 38,000 or so distinct CDR3 sequences, the top ten clones capture 14% of the sample. The data belong to a study of CXCR3-negative and CXCR3-positive naive CD8 T cells. Points from the study as a whole: Similar TRBV-TRBJ usage was seen in naive cells (both CXCR3-negative and CXCR3-positive), but memory cells differed. Researchers report CXCR3 expression partially decreased after cryopreservation, with fresh PBMCs used in most assays. TCR interaction strength was inferred from TRB CDR3 physicochemistry, as CD5 matched across naive subsets.

Germline V gene sequence: CDR1 DFQATT, CDR2 SNEGSKA (reference sequence). The CDR3 extends over 16 amino acids. This receptor was obtained from a human donor in good health. Some clones in this sample may be carry-over from other donors' samples. The chain joins TRBV20-1 to TRBJ1-1; TCRdb lists TRBD1, though no DNA is available to test this call. Specimen: memory CD8+ T cells from blood. Here the CDR3 reads CSANYVREISGTEAFF.